Given below is one T cell receptor (beta chain) in context. These data come from a study of blood T cell repertoires in COVID-19. Original methodology: Amplification of reference gene primers provided the estimated nucleated cell counts. Generated by immunoSEQ multiplex PCR, the TCRdb table keeps only in-frame clones and is missing some. V, J and clone size reflect that table, while D and trimming were determined from the DNA. The profile shows 80,000 to 85,000 clones, around nine tenths of them singletons. Germline loops: CDR1 MGHDK, CDR2 SYGVNS. This CDR3 has 16 amino acids. The V segment lost 3 bases and the J segment 1 base; nucleotides outside the gene matches: 3.

Material for sequencing was peripheral blood. V usage is TRBV25-1 and J usage is TRBJ2-2; 9 bases are shared with TRBD2. This sequence originates from an elderly woman with acute or convalescent COVID-19. The CDR3 is CASSDPAGGNTGELFF. CDR3 bases: TGTGCCAGCAGTGACCCAGCGGGGGGGAACACCGGGGAGCTGTTTTTT.